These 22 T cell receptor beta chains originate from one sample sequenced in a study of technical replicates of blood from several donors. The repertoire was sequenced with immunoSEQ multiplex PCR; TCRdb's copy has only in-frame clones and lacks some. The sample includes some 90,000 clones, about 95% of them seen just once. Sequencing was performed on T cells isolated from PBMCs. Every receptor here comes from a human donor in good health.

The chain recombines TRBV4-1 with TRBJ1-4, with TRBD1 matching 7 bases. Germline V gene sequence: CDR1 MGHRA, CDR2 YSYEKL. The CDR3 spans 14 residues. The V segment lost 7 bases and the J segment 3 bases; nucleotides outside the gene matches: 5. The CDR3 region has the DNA TGCGCCAGCACCTCGGGGACAGCTAATGAAAAACTGTTTTTT. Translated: CASTSGTANEKLFF.

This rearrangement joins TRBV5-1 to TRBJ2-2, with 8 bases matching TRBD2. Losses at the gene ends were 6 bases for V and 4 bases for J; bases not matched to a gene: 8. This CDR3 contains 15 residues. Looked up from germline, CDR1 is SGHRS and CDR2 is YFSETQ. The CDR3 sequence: CASIGAGASTGELFF. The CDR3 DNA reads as TGCGCCAGCATCGGAGCGGGAGCAAGCACCGGGGAGCTGTTTTTT.

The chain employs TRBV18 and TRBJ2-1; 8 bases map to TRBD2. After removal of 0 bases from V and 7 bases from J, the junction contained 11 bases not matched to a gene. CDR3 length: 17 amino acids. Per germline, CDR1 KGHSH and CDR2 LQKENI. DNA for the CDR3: TGTGCCAGCTCACCACCGGTTGCGGGAGGTAGTTGGAATGAGCAGTTCTTC. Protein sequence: CASSPPVAGGSWNEQFF. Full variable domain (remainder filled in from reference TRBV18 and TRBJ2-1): NAGVMQNPRHLVRRRGQEARLRCSPMKGHSHVYWYRQLPEEGLKFMVYLQKENIIDESGMPKERFSAEFPKEGPSILRIQQVVRGDSAAYFCASSPPVAGGSWNEQFFGPGTRLTVL.

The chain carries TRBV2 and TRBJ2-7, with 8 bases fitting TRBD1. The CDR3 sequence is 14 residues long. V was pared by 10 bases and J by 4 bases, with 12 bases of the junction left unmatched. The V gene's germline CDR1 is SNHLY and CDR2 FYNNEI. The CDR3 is CAKGTGQAIYEQYF. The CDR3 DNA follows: TGTGCCAAAGGCACGGGACAGGCGATTTACGAGCAGTACTTC. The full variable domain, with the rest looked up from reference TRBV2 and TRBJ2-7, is EPEVTQTPSHQVTQMGQEVILRCVPISNHLYFYWYRQILGQKVEFLVSFYNNEISEKSEIFDDQFSVERPDGSNFTLKIRSTKLEDSAMYFCAKGTGQAIYEQYFGPGTRLTVT.

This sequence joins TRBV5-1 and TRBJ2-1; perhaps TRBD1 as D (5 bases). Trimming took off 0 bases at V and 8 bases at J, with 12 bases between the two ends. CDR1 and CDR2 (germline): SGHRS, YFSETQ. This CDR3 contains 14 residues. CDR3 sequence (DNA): TGCGCCAGCAGCTTGGTCAGGGTGGGCGATGAGCAGTTCTTC. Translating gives CASSLVRVGDEQFF.

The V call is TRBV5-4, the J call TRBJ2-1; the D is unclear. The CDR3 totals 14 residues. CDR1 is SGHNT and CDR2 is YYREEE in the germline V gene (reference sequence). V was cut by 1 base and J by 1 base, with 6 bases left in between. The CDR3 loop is CASSLSRSYNEQFF. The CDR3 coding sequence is TGTGCCAGCAGCTTGTCTAGATCCTACAATGAGCAGTTCTTC.

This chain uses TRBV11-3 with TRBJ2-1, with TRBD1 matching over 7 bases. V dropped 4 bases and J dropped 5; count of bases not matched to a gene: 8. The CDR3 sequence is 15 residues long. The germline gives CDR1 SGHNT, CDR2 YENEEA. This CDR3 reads CASSSGGQVNNEQFF. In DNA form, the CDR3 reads TGTGCCAGCAGCTCCGGCGGACAGGTTAACAATGAGCAGTTCTTC. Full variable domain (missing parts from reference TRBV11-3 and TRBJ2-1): EAGVVQSPRYKIIEKKQPVAFWCNPISGHNTLYWYLQNLGQGPELLIRYENEEAVDDSQLPKDRFSAERLKGVDSTLKIQPAELGDSAVYLCASSSGGQVNNEQFFGPGTRLTVL.

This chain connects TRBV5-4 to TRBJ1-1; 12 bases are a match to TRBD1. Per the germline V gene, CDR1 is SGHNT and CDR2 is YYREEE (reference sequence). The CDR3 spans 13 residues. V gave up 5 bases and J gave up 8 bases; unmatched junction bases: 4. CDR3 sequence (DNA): TGTGCCAGCAGTTGGGGACAGGGGGCCGAAGCTTTCTTT. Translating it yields CASSWGQGAEAFF. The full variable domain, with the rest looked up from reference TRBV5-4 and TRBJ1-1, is ETGVTQSPTHLIKTRGQQVTLRCSSQSGHNTVSWYQQALGQGPQFIFQYYREEENGRGNFPPRFSGLQFPNYSSELNVNALELDDSALYLCASSWGQGAEAFFGQGTRLTVV.

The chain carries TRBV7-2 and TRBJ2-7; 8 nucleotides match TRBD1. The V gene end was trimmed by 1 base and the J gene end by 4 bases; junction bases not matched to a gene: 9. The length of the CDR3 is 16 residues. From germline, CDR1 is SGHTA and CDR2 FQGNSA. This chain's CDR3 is CASSLEAGGKSYEQYF. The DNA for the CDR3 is TGTGCCAGCAGCTTAGAGGCAGGGGGCAAGTCTTACGAGCAGTACTTC. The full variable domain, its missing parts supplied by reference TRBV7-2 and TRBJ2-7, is GAGVSQSPSNKVTEKGKDVELRCDPISGHTALYWYRQSLGQGLEFLIYFQGNSAPDKSGLPSDRFSAERTGGSVSTLTIQRTQQEDSAVYLCASSLEAGGKSYEQYFGPGTRLTVT.

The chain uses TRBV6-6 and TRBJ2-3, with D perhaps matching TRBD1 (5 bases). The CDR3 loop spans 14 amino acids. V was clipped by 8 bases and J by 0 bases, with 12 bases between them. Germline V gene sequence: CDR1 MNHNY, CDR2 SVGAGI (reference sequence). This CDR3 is CASQGGASTDTQYF. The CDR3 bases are TGTGCCAGCCAGGGCGGCGCTAGCACAGATACGCAGTATTTT.

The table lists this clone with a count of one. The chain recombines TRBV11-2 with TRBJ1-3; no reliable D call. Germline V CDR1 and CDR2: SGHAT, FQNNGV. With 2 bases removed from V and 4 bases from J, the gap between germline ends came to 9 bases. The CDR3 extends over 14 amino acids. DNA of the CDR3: TGTGCCAGCAGCTTACAGTCTTCGGGAAACACCATATATTTT. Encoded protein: CASSLQSSGNTIYF.

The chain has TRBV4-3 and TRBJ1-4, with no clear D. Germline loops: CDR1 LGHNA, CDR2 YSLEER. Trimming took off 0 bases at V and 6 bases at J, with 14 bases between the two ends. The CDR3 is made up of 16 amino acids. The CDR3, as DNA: TGCGCCAGCAGCCAAGATTTTCAGGTTTCCTATGAAAAACTGTTTTTT. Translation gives CASSQDFQVSYEKLFF.

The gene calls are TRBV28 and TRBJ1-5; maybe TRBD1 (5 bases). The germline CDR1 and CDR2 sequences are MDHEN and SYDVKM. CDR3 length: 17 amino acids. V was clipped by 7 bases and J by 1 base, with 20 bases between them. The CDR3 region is CASIEGGGRVSNQPQHF. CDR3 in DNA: TGTGCCAGCATAGAGGGCGGGGGTAGGGTGAGCAATCAGCCCCAGCATTTT.

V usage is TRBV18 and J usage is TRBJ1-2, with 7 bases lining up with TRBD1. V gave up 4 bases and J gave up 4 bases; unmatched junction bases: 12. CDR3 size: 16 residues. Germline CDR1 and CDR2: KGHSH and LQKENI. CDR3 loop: CASSLTGQLPSYGYTF. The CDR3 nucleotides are TGTGCCAGCTCACTTACGGGACAGCTTCCAAGCTATGGCTACACCTTC.

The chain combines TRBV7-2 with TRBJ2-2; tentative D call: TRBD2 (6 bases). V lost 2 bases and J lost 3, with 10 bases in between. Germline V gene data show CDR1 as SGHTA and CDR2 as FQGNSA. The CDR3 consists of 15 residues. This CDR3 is CASSLRERDTGELFF. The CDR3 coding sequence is TGTGCCAGCAGCTTACGGGAGAGGGACACCGGGGAGCTGTTTTTT.

The CDR3 DNA is TGTGCCAGCAGCTCCGGGACAGTTGGCCGCAATGAGCAGTTCTTC. Its protein product is CASSSGTVGRNEQFF. The rearrangement joins TRBV5-5 to TRBJ2-1; 7 bases map to TRBD1. CDR1 is SGHKS and CDR2 is YYEKEE in the germline V gene (reference sequence). The CDR3 consists of 15 residues. The J segment lost 6 bases and the V segment lost 3 bases, leaving 9 bases of the junction unmatched.

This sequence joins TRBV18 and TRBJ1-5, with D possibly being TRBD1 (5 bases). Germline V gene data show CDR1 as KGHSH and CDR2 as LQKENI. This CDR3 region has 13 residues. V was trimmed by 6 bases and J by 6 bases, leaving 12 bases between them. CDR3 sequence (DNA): TGTGCCAGCTCTCTTCCGGGGGGTCAGCCCCAGCATTTT. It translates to CASSLPGGQPQHF.

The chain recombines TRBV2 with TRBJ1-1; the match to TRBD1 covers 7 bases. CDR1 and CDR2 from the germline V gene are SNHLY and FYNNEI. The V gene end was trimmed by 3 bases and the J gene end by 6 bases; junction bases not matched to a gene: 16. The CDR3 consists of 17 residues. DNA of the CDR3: TGTGCCAGCAGTGAGGAGCAGGGGGATAGAACAAGGCCTGAAGCTTTCTTT. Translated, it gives CASSEEQGDRTRPEAFF.

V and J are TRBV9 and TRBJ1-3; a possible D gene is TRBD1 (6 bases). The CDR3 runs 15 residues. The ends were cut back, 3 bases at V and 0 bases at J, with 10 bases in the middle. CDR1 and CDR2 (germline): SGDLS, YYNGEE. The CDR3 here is CASSAETGSGNTIYF. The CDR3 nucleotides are TGTGCCAGCAGCGCAGAGACAGGCTCTGGAAACACCATATATTTT.

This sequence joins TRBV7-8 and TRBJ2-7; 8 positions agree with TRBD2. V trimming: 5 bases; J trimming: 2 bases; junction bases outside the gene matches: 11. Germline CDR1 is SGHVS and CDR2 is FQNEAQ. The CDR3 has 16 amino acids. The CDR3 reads CASSLYTGLGPYEQYF. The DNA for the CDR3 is TGTGCCAGCAGCCTATATACGGGACTAGGACCCTACGAGCAGTACTTC. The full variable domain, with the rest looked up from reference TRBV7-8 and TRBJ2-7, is GAGVSQSPRYKVAKRGQDVALRCDPISGHVSLFWYQQALGQGPEFLTYFQNEAQLDKSGLPSDRFFAERPEGSVSTLKIQRTQQEDSAVYLCASSLYTGLGPYEQYFGPGTRLTVT.

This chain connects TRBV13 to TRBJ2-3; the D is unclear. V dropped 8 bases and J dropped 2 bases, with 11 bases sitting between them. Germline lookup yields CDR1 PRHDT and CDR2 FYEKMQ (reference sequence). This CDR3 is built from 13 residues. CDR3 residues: CASVVTPTDTQYF. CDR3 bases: TGTGCCAGCGTAGTCACCCCCACAGATACGCAGTATTTT.

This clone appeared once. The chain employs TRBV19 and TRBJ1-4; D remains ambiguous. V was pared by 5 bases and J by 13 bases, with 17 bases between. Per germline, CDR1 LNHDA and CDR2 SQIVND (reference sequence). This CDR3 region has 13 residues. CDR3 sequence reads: CASSPPRGEVLFF. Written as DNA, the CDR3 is TGTGCCAGTAGTCCCCCCCGCGGGGAGGTACTGTTTTTT.